This TCR beta chain came from a study of CD8 T cells in ankylosing spondylitis. Whole-study results and caveats: Disease-linked clones bore a CD8+ phenotype and were relatively rare in peripheral blood. Researchers reportedly found disease-linked clones significantly enriched in matched ankylosing spondylitis synovial fluid. There was a TCR beta motif, made of several highly homologous variants, that appeared characteristic of ankylosing spondylitis blood.

The CDR3 covers 14 residues. Deletions cut 5 bases from V and 6 bases from J, with 13 bases between. The germline gives CDR1 PRHDT, CDR2 FYEKMQ (reference sequence). In its sample, this clonotype was seen many times. Its target is unknown. Quantitative 5'-RACE with molecular barcodes generated TCR beta libraries. TCRdb passed the 5' RACE reads through MiXCR, listing each CDR3 protein once. The sample comprises about 500,000 distinct CDR3 sequences, about 5.7% of which are singletons, and roughly 3.5% rests with the top ten. The TCR comes from a male donor with ankylosing spondylitis. The chain uses TRBV13 and TRBJ1-4; weak D call: TRBD1 (5 bases). The sample taken for sequencing was blood, either unsorted or a sorted T cell fraction (not recorded which). The DNA of the CDR3 is TGTGCCAGCAGCGGCGACAGCCACGATGAAAAACTGTTTTTT. Amino acid sequence: CASSGDSHDEKLFF.